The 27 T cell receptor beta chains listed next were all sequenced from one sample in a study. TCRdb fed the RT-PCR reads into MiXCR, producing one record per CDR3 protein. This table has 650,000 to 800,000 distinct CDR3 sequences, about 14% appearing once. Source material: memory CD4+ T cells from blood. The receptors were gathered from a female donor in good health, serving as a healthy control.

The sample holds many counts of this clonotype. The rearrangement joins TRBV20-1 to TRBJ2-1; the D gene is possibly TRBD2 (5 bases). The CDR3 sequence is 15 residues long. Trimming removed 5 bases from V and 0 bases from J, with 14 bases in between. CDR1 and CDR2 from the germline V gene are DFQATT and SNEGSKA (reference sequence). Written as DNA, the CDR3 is TGCAGTGCTGTACAGCGGAGGAGCTCCTACAATGAGCAGTTCTTC. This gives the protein CSAVQRRSSYNEQFF.

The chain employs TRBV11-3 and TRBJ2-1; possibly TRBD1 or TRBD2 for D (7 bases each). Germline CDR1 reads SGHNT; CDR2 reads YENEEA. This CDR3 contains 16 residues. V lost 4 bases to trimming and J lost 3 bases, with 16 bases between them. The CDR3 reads CASSYRGGALYNEQFF. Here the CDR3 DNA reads TGTGCCAGCAGCTACAGGGGAGGGGCCCTCTACAATGAGCAGTTCTTC.

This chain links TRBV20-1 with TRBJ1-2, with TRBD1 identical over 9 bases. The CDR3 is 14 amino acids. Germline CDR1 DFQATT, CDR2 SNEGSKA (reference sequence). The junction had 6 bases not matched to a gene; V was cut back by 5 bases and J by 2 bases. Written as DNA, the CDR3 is TGCAGTGCTGGAGGACAGGGGACCAACTATGGCTACACCTTC. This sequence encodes CSAGGQGTNYGYTF.

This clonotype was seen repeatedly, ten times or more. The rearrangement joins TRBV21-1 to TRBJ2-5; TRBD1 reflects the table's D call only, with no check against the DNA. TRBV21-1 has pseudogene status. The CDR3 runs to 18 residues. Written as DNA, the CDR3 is TGTGCCAGCTATGAGGAAAGTGGGGGGACAAGAATTTCGGAGACCCAGTACTTC. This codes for CASYEESGGTRISETQYF.

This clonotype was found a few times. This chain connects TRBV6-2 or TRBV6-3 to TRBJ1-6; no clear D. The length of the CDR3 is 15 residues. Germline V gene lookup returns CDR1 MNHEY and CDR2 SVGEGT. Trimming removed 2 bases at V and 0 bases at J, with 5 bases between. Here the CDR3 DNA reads TGTGCCAGCAGTTACAAGAGCTCCTATAATTCACCCCTCCACTTT. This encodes CASSYKSSYNSPLHF.

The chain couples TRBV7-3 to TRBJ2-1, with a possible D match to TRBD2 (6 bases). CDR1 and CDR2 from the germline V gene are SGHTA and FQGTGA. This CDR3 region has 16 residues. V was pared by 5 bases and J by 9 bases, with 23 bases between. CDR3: CASSAPGARAEGEQFF. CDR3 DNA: TGTGCCAGCAGCGCCCCCGGGGCCCGGGCGGAGGGTGAGCAGTTCTTC.

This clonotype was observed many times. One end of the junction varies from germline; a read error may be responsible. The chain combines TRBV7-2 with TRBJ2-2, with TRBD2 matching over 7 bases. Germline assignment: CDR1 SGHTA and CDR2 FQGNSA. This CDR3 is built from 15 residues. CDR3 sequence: CASSLGGGVTGELFF. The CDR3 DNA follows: TGTGCCAGCAGCTTAGGGGGGGGGGTAACCGGAGAGCTGTTTTTT.

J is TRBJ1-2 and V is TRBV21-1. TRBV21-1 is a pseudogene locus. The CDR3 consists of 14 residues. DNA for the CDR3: TGTGCCAGCAGCAAGGGTCGACAATGCTATGGCTACACCTTC. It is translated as CASSKGRQCYGYTF.

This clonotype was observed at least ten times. The CDR3 is CSGQVDYGYTF. The CDR3 DNA reads as TGCAGTGGCCAGGTGGACTATGGCTACACCTTC. The chain links TRBV20-1 to TRBJ1-2; D gene ambiguous. Germline V gene lookup returns CDR1 DFQATT and CDR2 SNEGSKA (reference sequence). The CDR3 is 11 amino acids. The V gene lost 7 bases and the J gene lost 3 bases, with 9 bases spanning the gap.

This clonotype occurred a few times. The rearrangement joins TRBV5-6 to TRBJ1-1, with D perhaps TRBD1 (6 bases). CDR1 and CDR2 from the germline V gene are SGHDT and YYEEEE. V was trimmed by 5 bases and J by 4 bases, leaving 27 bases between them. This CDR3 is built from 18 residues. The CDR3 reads CASRTFGTSSPSGTEAFF. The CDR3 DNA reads TGTGCCAGCAGAACTTTCGGGACATCCTCCCCCAGCGGCACTGAAGCTTTCTTT.

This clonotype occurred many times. CDR3 amino acids: CAWSVHSTDTQYF. The CDR3 coding sequence is TGTGCCTGGAGTGTTCACAGCACAGATACGCAGTATTTT. This rearrangement joins TRBV30 to TRBJ2-3, with D unresolved. The germline V gene has CDR1 GTSNPN and CDR2 SVGIG (reference sequence). This CDR3 has 13 amino acids. V was clipped by 0 bases and J by 0 bases, with 4 bases between them.

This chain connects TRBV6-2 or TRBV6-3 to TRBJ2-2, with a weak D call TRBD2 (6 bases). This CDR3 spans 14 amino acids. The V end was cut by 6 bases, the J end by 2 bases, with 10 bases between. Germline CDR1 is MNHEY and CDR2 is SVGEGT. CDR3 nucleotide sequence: TGTGCCAGCAGATCGGGACTCAACACCGGGGAGCTGTTTTTT. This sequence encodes CASRSGLNTGELFF.

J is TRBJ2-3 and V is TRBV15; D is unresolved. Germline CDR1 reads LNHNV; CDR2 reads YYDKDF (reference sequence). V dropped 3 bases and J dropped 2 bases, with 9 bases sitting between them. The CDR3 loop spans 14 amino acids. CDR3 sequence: CATSRGRDTDTQYF. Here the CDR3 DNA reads TGTGCCACCAGCAGGGGCAGAGACACAGATACGCAGTATTTT.

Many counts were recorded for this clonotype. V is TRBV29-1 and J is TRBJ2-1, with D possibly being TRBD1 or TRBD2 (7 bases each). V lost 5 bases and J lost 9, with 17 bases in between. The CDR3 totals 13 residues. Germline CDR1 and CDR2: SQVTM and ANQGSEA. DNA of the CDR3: TGCAGCGTTCAGGACGACAGGGAGGGTGAGCAGTTCTTC. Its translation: CSVQDDREGEQFF.

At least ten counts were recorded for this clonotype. The CDR3, as DNA: TGCGCCAGCAGGGGACAGGGCTCCTACAATGAGCAGTTCTTC. Translated, it gives CASRGQGSYNEQFF. The rearrangement uses TRBV5-1 and TRBJ2-1, with TRBD1 matching 9 bases. This CDR3 region has 14 residues. The germline V gene encodes CDR1 SGHRS and CDR2 YFSETQ. After removal of 5 bases from V and 0 bases from J, the junction contained 0 bases not matched to a gene.

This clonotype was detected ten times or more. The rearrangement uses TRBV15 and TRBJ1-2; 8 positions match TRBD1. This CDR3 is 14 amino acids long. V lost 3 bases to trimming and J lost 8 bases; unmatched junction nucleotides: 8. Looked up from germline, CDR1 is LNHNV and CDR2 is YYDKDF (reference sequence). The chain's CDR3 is CATSRNQGAQGYTF. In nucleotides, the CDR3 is TGTGCCACCAGCAGGAACCAGGGGGCGCAGGGCTACACCTTC. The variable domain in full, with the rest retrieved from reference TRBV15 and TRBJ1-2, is DAMVIQNPRYQVTQFGKPVTLSCSQTLNHNVMYWYQQKSSQAPKLLFHYYDKDFNNEADTPDNFQSRRPNTSFCFLDIRSPGLGDTAMYLCATSRNQGAQGYTFGSGTRLTVV.

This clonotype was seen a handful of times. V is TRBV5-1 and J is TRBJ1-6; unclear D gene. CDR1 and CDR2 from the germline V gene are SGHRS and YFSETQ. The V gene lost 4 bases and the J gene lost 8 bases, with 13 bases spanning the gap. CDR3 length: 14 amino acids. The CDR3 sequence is CASSTGQADSPLHF. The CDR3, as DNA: TGCGCCAGCAGCACGGGCCAGGCGGATTCACCCCTCCACTTT.

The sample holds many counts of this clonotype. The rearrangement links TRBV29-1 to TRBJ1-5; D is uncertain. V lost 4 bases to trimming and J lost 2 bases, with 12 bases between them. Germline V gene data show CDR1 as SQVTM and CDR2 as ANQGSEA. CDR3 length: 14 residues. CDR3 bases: TGCAGCGTTGTACCGGGAGGTGGCAATCAGCCCCAGCATTTT. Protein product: CSVVPGGGNQPQHF.

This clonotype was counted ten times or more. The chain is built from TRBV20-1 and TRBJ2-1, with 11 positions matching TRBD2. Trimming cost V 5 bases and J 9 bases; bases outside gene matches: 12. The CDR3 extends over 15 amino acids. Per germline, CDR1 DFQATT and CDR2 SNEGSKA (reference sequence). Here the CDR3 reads CSAANLAGGISEQFF. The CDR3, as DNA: TGCAGTGCTGCCAACCTAGCGGGAGGAATAAGTGAGCAGTTCTTC.

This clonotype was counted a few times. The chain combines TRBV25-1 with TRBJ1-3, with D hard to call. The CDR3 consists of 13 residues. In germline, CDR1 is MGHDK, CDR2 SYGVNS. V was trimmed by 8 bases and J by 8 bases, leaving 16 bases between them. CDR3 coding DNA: TGTGCCAGCCCCCAGTTGGGGTTGGACACCATATATTTT. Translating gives CASPQLGLDTIYF.

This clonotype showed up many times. The CDR3 DNA sequence: TGCAGCGTAGTATGGGGACAGGGGTCCTACGAGCAGTACTTC. This codes for CSVVWGQGSYEQYF. This chain uses TRBV29-1 with TRBJ2-7, with TRBD1 matching 10 bases. Germline CDR1 SQVTM, CDR2 ANQGSEA. V shed 6 bases and J 1 base; nucleotides not matched to a gene: 6. This CDR3 is built from 14 residues.

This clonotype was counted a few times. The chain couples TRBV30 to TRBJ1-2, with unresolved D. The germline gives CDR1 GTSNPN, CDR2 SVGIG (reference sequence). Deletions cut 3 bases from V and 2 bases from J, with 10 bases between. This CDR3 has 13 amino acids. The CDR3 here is CAWRIDGNYGYTF. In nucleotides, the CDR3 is TGTGCCTGGAGGATAGACGGAAACTATGGCTACACCTTC.

Here the CDR3 reads CASSETSSHNEQFF. The CDR3, as DNA: TGTGCCAGCAGCGAGACTAGTTCCCACAATGAGCAGTTCTTC. The chain has TRBV9 and TRBJ2-1; D may be TRBD2 (6 bases). In germline, CDR1 is SGDLS, CDR2 YYNGEE. The CDR3 runs to 14 residues. The V end was cut by 3 bases, the J end by 5 bases, with 12 bases between.

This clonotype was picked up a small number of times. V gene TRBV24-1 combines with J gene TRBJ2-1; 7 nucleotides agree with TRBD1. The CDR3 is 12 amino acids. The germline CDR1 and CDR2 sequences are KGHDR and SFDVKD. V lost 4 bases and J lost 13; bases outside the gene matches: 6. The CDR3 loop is CATSDQGTDQFF. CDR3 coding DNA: TGTGCCACCAGTGACCAAGGGACAGATCAGTTCTTC.

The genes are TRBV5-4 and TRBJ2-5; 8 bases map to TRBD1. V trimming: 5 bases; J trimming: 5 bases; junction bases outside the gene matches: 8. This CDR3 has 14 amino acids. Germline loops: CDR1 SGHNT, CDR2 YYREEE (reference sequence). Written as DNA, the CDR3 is TGTGCCAGCAGGAAGCAGGGGGCGCCGGAGACCCAGTACTTC. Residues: CASRKQGAPETQYF. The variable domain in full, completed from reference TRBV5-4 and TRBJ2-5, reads ETGVTQSPTHLIKTRGQQVTLRCSSQSGHNTVSWYQQALGQGPQFIFQYYREEENGRGNFPPRFSGLQFPNYSSELNVNALELDDSALYLCASRKQGAPETQYFGPGTRLLVL.

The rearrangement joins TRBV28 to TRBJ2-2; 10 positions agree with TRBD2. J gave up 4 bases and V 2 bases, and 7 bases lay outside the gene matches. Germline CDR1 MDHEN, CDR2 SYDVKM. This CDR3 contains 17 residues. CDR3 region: CASSLPPSGSSTGELFF. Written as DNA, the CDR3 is TGTGCCAGCAGTTTACCCCCTAGCGGGAGTAGCACCGGGGAGCTGTTTTTT.

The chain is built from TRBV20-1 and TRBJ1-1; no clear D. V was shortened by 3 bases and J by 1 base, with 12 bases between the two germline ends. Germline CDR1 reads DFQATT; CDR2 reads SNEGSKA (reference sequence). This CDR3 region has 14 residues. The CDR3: CSASPITGNTEAFF. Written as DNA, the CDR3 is TGCAGTGCTAGTCCCATCACCGGGAACACTGAAGCTTTCTTT.